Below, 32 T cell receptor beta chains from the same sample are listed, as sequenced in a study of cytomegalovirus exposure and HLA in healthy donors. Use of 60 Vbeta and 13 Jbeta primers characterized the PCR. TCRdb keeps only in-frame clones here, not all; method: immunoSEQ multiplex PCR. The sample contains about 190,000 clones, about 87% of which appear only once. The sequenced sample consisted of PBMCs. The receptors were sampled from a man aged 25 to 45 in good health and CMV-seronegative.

CDR3 nucleotides: TGTGCCTGGAGTGTAAGGCGGGTTAGCCACGCACCAGATACGCAGTATTTT. Translation gives CAWSVRRVSHAPDTQYF. V is TRBV30 and J is TRBJ2-3; tentatively, D is TRBD2 (5 bases). V was cut by 0 bases and J by 4 bases, with 20 bases left in between. The length of the CDR3 is 17 residues. Germline values: CDR1 GTSNPN, CDR2 SVGIG (reference sequence).

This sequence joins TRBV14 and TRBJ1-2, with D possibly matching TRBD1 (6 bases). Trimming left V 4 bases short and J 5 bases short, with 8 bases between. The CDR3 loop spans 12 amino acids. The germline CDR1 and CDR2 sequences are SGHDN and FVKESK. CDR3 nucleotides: TGTGCCAGCAGCCCCCAGGGGTATGGCTACACCTTC. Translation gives CASSPQGYGYTF.

CDR3 coding DNA: TGTGCCAGCAGTGCTGCGGGGGCGCGGCAGGAAAAACTGTTTTTT. Translation: CASSAAGARQEKLFF. The rearrangement links TRBV2 to TRBJ1-4, with TRBD1 as a possible D gene (6 bases). The CDR3 totals 15 residues. V shed 4 bases and J shed 8 bases, with 17 bases lying between them. Germline CDR1 reads SNHLY; CDR2 reads FYNNEI.

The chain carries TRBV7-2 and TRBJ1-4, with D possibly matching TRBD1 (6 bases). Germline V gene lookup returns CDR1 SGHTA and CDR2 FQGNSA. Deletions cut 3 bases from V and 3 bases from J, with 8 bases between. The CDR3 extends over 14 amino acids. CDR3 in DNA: TGTGCCAGCAGCTTGGGACAAGCTAATGAAAAACTGTTTTTT. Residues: CASSLGQANEKLFF. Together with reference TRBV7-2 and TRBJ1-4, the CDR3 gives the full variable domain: GAGVSQSPSNKVTEKGKDVELRCDPISGHTALYWYRQSLGQGLEFLIYFQGNSAPDKSGLPSDRFSAERTGGSVSTLTIQRTQQEDSAVYLCASSLGQANEKLFFGSGTQLSVL.

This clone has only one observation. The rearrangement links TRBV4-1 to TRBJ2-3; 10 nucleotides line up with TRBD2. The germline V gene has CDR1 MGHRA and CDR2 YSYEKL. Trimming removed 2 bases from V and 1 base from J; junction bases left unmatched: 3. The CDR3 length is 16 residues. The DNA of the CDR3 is TGCGCCAGCAGCCAAAGCGGGAGGGCGGGCACAGATACGCAGTATTTT. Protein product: CASSQSGRAGTDTQYF.

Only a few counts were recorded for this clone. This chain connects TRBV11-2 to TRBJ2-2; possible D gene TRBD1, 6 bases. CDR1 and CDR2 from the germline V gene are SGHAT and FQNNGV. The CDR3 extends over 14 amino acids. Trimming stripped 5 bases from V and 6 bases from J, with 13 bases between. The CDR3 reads CASSPITGSGELFF. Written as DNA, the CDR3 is TGTGCCAGCAGCCCGATAACAGGGTCCGGGGAGCTGTTTTTT.

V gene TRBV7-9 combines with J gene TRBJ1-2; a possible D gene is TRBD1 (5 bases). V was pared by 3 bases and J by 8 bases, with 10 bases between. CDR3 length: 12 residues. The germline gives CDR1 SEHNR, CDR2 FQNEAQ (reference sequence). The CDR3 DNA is TGTGCCAGCAGCTTCCCTGGGGGGGGCTACACCTTC. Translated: CASSFPGGGYTF. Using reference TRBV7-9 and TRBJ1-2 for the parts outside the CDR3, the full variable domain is DTGVSQNPRHKITKRGQNVTFRCDPISEHNRLYWYRQTLGQGPEFLTYFQNEAQLEKSRLLSDRFSAERPKGSFSTLEIQRTEQGDSAMYLCASSFPGGGYTFGSGTRLTVV.

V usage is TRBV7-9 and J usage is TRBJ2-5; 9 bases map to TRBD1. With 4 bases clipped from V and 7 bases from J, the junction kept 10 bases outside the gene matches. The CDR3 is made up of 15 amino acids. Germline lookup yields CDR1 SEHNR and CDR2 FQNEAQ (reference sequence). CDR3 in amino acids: CASSSQQGARWTQYF. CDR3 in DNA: TGTGCCAGCAGCTCCCAACAGGGGGCGAGGTGGACCCAGTACTTC. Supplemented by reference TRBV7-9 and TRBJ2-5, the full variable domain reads DTGVSQNPRHKITKRGQNVTFRCDPISEHNRLYWYRQTLGQGPEFLTYFQNEAQLEKSRLLSDRFSAERPKGSFSTLEIQRTEQGDSAMYLCASSSQQGARWTQYFGPGTRLLVL.

This chain's CDR3 is CASGGPRQETQYF. In DNA, the CDR3 is TGTGCCAGCGGAGGGCCGCGCCAAGAGACCCAGTACTTC. The genes are TRBV28 and TRBJ2-5; D possibly corresponds to TRBD2 (6 bases). This CDR3 contains 13 residues. CDR1 is MDHEN and CDR2 is SYDVKM in the germline V gene. V gave up 8 bases and J gave up 1 base, with 11 bases separating them.

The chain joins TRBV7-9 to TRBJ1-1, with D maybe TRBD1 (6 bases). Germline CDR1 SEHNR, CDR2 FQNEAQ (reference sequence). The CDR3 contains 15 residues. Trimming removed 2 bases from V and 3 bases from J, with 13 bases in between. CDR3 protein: CASSLSPGVDTEAFF. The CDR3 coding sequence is TGTGCCAGCAGCTTAAGTCCAGGGGTCGACACTGAAGCTTTCTTT. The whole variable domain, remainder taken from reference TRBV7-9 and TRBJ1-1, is DTGVSQNPRHKITKRGQNVTFRCDPISEHNRLYWYRQTLGQGPEFLTYFQNEAQLEKSRLLSDRFSAERPKGSFSTLEIQRTEQGDSAMYLCASSLSPGVDTEAFFGQGTRLTVV.

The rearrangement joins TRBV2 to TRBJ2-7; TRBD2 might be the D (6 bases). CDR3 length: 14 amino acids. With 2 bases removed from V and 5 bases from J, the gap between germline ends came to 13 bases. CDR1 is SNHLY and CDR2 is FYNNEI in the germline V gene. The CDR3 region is CASSERLVEDEQYF. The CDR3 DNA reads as TGTGCCAGCAGTGAAAGACTAGTTGAGGACGAGCAGTACTTC. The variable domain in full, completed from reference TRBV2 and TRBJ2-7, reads EPEVTQTPSHQVTQMGQEVILRCVPISNHLYFYWYRQILGQKVEFLVSFYNNEISEKSEIFDDQFSVERPDGSNFTLKIRSTKLEDSAMYFCASSERLVEDEQYFGPGTRLTVT.

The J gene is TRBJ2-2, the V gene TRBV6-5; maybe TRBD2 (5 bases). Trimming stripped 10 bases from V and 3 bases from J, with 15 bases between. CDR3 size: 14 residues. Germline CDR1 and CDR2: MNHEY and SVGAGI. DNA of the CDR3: TGTGCCACCTCGGATTTGGGAGACACCGGGGAGCTGTTTTTT. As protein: CATSDLGDTGELFF.

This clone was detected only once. Here the CDR3 DNA reads TGTGCCAGCAACCCCAAAGAGCCTTTGAACACTGAAGCTTTCTTT. Residues: CASNPKEPLNTEAFF. V gene TRBV7-9 combines with J gene TRBJ1-1; unclear D gene. This CDR3 is built from 15 residues. From germline, CDR1 is SEHNR and CDR2 FQNEAQ (reference sequence). The V gene lost 7 bases and the J gene lost 0 bases, with 15 bases spanning the gap.

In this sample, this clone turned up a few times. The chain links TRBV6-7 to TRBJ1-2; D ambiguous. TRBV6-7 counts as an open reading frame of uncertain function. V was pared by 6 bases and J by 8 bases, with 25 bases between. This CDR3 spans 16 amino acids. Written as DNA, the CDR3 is TGTGCCAGCAGAGTTGGACGGGGAACAACGCCCGGGGGCTACACCTTC. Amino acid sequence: CASRVGRGTTPGGYTF.

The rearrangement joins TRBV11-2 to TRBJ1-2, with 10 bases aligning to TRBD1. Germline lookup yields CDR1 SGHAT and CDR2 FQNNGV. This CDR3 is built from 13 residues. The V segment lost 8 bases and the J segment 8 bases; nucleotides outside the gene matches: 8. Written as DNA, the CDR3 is TGTGCCAGCGGTACCAGGACAGGGGGGGGCTACACCTTC. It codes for CASGTRTGGGYTF.

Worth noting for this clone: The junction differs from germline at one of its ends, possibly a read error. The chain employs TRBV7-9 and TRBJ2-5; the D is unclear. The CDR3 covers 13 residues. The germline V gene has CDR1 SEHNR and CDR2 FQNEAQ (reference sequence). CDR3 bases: TGTTCCAGCAGCCGACCGGGTTTCCAGACCCAGTACTTC. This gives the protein CSSSRPGFQTQYF.

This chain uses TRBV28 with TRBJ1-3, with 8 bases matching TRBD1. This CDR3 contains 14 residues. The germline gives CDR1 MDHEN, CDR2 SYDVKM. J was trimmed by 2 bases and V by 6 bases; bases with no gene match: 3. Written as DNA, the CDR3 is TGTGCCAGCAGGCGGACAGGGACTGGAAACACCATATATTTT. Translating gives CASRRTGTGNTIYF. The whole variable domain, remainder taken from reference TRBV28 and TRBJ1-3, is DVKVTQSSRYLVKRTGEKVFLECVQDMDHENMFWYRQDPGLGLRLIYFSYDVKMKEKGDIPEGYSVSREKKERFSLILESASTNQTSMYLCASRRTGTGNTIYFGEGSWLTVV.

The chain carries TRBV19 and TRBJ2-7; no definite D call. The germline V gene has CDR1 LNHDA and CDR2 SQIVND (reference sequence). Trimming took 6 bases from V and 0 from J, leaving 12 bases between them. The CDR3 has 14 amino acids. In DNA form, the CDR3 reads TGTGCCAGTAGAACCTTGGCCACCTCCTACGAGCAGTACTTC. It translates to CASRTLATSYEQYF.

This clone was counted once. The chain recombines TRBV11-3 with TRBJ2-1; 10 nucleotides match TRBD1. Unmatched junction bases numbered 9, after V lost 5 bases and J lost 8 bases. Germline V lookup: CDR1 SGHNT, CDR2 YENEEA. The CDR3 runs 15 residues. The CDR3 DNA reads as TGTGCCAGCAGCACCCGGACAGGGGGTTCCGATGAGCAGTTCTTC. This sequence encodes CASSTRTGGSDEQFF.

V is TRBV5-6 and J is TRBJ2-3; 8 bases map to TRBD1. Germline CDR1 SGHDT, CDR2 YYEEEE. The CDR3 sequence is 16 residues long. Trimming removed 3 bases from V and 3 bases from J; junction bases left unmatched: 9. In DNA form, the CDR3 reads TGTGCCAGCAGCTCAACCAGGGGGCTTGGTACAGATACGCAGTATTTT. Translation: CASSSTRGLGTDTQYF. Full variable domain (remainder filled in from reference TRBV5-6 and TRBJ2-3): DAGVTQSPTHLIKTRGQQVTLRCSPKSGHDTVSWYQQALGQGPQFIFQYYEEEERQRGNFPDRFSGHQFPNYSSELNVNALLLGDSALYLCASSSTRGLGTDTQYFGPGTRLTVL.

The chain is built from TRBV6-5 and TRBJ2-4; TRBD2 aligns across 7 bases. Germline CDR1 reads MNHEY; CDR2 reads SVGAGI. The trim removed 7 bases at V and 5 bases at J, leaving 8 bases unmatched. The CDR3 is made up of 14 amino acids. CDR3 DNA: TGTGCCAGCACCAGCCAGGGAGGGGAAAACATTCAGTACTTC. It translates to CASTSQGGENIQYF.

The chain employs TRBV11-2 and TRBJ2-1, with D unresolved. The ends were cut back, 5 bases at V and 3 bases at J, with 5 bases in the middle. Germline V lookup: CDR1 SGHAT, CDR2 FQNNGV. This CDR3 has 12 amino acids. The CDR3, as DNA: TGTGCCAGCAGCCCCGTCTACAATGAGCAGTTCTTC. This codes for CASSPVYNEQFF.

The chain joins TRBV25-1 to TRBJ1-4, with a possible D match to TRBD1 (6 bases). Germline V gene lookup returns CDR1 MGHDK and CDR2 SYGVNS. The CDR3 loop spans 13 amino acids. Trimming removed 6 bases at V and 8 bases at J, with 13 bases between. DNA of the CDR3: TGTGCCAGCAGAACAGGGTCTCGGGAAAAACTGTTTTTT. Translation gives CASRTGSREKLFF.

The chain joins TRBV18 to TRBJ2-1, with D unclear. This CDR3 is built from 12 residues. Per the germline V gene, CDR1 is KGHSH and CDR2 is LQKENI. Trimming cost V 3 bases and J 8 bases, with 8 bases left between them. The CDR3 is CASSPVDYEQFF. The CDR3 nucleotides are TGTGCCAGCTCACCTGTTGACTATGAGCAGTTCTTC.

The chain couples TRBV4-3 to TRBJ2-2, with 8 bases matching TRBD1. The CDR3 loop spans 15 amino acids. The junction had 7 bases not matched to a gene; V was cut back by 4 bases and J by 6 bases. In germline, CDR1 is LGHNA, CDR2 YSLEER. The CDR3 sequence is CASSRGQGLPGELFF. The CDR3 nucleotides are TGCGCCAGCAGCCGCGGACAGGGCTTGCCCGGGGAGCTGTTTTTT.

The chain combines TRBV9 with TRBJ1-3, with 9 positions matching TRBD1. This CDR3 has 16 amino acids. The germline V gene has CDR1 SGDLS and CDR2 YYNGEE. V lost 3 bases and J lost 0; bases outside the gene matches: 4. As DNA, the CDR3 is TGTGCCAGCAGCGCGACAGGGGGTCTCTCTGGAAACACCATATATTTT. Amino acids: CASSATGGLSGNTIYF.

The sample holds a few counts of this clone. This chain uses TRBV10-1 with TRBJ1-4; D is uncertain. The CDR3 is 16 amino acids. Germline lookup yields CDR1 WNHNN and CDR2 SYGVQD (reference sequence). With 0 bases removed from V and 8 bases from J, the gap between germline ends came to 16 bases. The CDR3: CASSESILREGEKLFF. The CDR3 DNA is TGCGCCAGCAGTGAGTCGATCTTGAGGGAAGGCGAAAAACTGTTTTTT.

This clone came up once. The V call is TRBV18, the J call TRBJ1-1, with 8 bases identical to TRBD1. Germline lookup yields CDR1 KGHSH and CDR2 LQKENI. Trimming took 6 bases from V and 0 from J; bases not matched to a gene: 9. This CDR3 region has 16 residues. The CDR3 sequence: CASSFRGLLVNTEAFF. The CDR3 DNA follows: TGTGCCAGCTCTTTCAGGGGGCTCCTCGTGAACACTGAAGCTTTCTTT.

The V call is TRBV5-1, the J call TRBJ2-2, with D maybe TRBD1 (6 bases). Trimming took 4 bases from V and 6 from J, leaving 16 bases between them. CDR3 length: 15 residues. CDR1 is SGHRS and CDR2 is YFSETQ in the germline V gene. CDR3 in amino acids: CASSGNRVGAGELFF. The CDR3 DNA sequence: TGCGCCAGCAGCGGAAACAGGGTGGGGGCCGGGGAGCTGTTTTTT.

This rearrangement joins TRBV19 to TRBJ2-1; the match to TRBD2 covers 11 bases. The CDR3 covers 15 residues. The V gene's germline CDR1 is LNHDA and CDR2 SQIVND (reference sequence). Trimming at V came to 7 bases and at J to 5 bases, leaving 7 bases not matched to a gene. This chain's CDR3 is CASIGVAGGDNEQFF. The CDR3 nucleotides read TGTGCCAGTATTGGGGTAGCGGGGGGGGACAATGAGCAGTTCTTC.

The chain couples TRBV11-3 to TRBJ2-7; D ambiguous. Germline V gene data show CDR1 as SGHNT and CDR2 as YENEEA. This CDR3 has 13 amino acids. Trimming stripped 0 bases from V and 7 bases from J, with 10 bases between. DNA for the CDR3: TGTGCCAGCAGCTTAGATTACCAGAGGGAGCAGTACTTC. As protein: CASSLDYQREQYF.

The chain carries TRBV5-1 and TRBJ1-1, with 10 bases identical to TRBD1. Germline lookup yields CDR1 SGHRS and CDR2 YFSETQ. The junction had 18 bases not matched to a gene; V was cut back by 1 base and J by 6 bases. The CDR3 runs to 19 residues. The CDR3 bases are TGCGCCAGCAGCTTGACGGTCGGAGACAGGGGGCGCTCGGCGGCTGAAGCTTTCTTT. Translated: CASSLTVGDRGRSAAEAFF. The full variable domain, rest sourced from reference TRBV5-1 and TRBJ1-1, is KAGVTQTPRYLIKTRGQQVTLSCSPISGHRSVSWYQQTPGQGLQFLFEYFSETQRNKGNFPGRFSGRQFSNSRSEMNVSTLELGDSALYLCASSLTVGDRGRSAAEAFFGQGTRLTVV.